This T cell receptor (beta chain) emerged from a study of identifying expanded T cells in peripheral blood. The data were produced by immunoSEQ multiplex PCR, yet TCRdb's version contains in-frame clones alone and is incomplete. The sample includes over 75,000 clones, 88% of them seen just once. Findings and caveats of the study: Across healthy donors, higher total template counts meant significantly greater roughly two-week count variance. Differentially abundant clones: roughly 1.2 between replicates, 15 to 17 at about 13 days, less than 25 at four.

As concerns this clone: Antigen unknown.

CDR3 length equals 13 residues. CDR1 and CDR2 (germline): SGHVS, FQNEAQ. Deletions cut 5 bases from V and 2 bases from J, with 10 bases between. The TCR sequence derives from a person aged 18 to 70 in good health. The chain has TRBV7-8 and TRBJ2-7; no definite D call. Source material: blood. This CDR3 reads CASSRVRAYEQYF. DNA of the CDR3: TGTGCCAGCAGCAGGGTTCGGGCCTACGAGCAGTACTTC.